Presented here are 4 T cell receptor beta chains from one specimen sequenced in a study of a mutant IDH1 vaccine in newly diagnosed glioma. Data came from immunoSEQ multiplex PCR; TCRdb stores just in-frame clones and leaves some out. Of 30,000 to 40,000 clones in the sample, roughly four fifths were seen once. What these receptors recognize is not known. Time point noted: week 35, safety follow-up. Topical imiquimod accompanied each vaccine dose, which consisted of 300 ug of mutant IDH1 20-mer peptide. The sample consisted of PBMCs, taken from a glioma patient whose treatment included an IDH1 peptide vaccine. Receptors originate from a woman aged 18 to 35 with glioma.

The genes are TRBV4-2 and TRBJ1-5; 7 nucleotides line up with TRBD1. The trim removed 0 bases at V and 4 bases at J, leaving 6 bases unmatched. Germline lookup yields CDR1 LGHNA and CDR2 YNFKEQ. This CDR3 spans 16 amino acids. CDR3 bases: TGTGCCAGCAGCCAAGATTCAGGGACAGTGAATCAGCCCCAGCATTTT. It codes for CASSQDSGTVNQPQHF.

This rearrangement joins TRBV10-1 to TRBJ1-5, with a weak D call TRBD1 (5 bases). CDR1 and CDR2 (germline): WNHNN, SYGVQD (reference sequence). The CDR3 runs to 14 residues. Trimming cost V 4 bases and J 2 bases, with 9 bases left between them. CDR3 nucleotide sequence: TGCGCCAGCAGTGTTAAGGGACGCAATCAGCCCCAGCATTTT. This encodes CASSVKGRNQPQHF.

CDR3 loop: CASSQRVYATGELFF. The CDR3 DNA sequence: TGCGCCAGCAGCCAGAGGGTCTATGCAACCGGGGAGCTGTTTTTT. This chain links TRBV4-1 with TRBJ2-2, with D perhaps TRBD2 (5 bases). CDR1 is MGHRA and CDR2 is YSYEKL in the germline V gene. This CDR3 comprises 15 residues. Trimming took 3 bases from V and 5 from J, leaving 13 bases between them.

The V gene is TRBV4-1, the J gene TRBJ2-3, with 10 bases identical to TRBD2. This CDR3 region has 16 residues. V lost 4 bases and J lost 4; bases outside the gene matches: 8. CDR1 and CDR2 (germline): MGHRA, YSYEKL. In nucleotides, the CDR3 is TGCGCCAGCAGCCCGGCCCTCCTAGCGGGAGCAGATACGCAGTATTTT. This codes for CASSPALLAGADTQYF.